This is a list of T cell receptor beta chains from one sample in a study of T cells in Graves' hyperthyroidism and ophthalmopathy. Via MiXCR, TCRdb re-called the multiplex PCR reads, giving one row per CDR3 protein. Among about 620,000 distinct CDR3 sequences listed, around 15% were seen once. Sample: blood. These receptors were obtained from a woman younger than 45 with Graves' hyperthyroidism. CDR3s include the opening cysteine and the closing phenylalanine or tryptophan. Each record gives: V gene, J gene, D gene, clone size, CDR3 DNA, CDR3 protein. D genes are given only for firm matches. Some rows have no size entry. The others give once, few or many, or a class for an expanded clone.

v_gene: TRBV9
j_gene: TRBJ2-4
d_gene: TRBD2
abundance: -
CDR3nt: TGTGCCAGCAGCGTAGAGGGAGCGGGAGGGTCCAAAAACATTCAGTACTTC
CDR3aa: CASSVEGAGGSKNIQYF

v_gene: TRBV10-3
j_gene: TRBJ2-7
d_gene: -
abundance: many
CDR3nt: TGTGCCATCAGTGAGTCGGCAGCCGCAAGTCCATACGAGCAGTACTTC
CDR3aa: CAISESAAASPYEQYF

v_gene: TRBV10-3
j_gene: TRBJ2-3
d_gene: -
abundance: few
CDR3nt: TGTGCCACCTCCCCTTCCATTTCTAGCACAGATACGCAGTATTTT
CDR3aa: CATSPSISSTDTQYF

v_gene: TRBV15
j_gene: TRBJ1-3
d_gene: -
abundance: -
CDR3nt: TGTGCCACCAGCGTTGGGGCGGGAAACACCATATATTTT
CDR3aa: CATSVGAGNTIYF

v_gene: TRBV20-1
j_gene: TRBJ2-3
d_gene: -
abundance: many
CDR3nt: TGCAGTGCTAGCGACGGCTCCGATACGCAGTATTTT
CDR3aa: CSASDGSDTQYF

v_gene: TRBV20-1
j_gene: TRBJ2-5
d_gene: TRBD1
abundance: -
CDR3nt: TGCAGTGCGGGCCGGACAGGTCACCAAGAGACCCAGTACTTC
CDR3aa: CSAGRTGHQETQYF

v_gene: TRBV5-4
j_gene: TRBJ2-4
d_gene: -
abundance: -
CDR3nt: TGTGCCAGCAGCTTAGAACCGGGATTAGCCAAAAACATTCAGTACTTC
CDR3aa: CASSLEPGLAKNIQYF

v_gene: TRBV3-1
j_gene: TRBJ2-1
d_gene: TRBD2
abundance: -
CDR3nt: TGTGCCAGCCGACTAGCGGACAATGAGCAGTTCTTC
CDR3aa: CASRLADNEQFF

v_gene: TRBV4-1
j_gene: TRBJ2-7
d_gene: -
abundance: few
CDR3nt: TGCGCCAGCAGCCAACCAGGGTTAGCGGACGAGCAGTACTTC
CDR3aa: CASSQPGLADEQYF

v_gene: TRBV6-5
j_gene: TRBJ2-7
d_gene: TRBD2
abundance: many
CDR3nt: TGTGCCAGCAGTTACTCTTTTAGCGGGAGCCGTAGCTCCTACGAGCAGTACTTC
CDR3aa: CASSYSFSGSRSSYEQYF

v_gene: TRBV5-1
j_gene: TRBJ1-1
d_gene: -
abundance: many
CDR3nt: TGCGCCAGCATGGCTGAGAACACTGAAGCTTTCTTT
CDR3aa: CASMAENTEAFF

v_gene: TRBV28
j_gene: TRBJ2-7
d_gene: TRBD1
abundance: many
CDR3nt: TGTGCCAGCAGTATTTTTACAGGGGCCTACGAGCAGTACTTC
CDR3aa: CASSIFTGAYEQYF

v_gene: TRBV20-1
j_gene: TRBJ2-7
d_gene: TRBD2
abundance: few
CDR3nt: TGCAGTGCTAGAGGGGTTGGGAGCGGGAGATCTTACGAGCAGTACTTC
CDR3aa: CSARGVGSGRSYEQYF

v_gene: TRBV27
j_gene: TRBJ2-3
d_gene: -
abundance: many
CDR3nt: TGTGCCAGCAGGCAACTAGTAAGCACAGATACGCAGTATTTT
CDR3aa: CASRQLVSTDTQYF

v_gene: TRBV30
j_gene: TRBJ1-1
d_gene: -
abundance: -
CDR3nt: TGTGCCTGGAGTGTACAGTCCGCGTCGGCTTTCTTT
CDR3aa: CAWSVQSASAFF

v_gene: TRBV7-3
j_gene: TRBJ2-3
d_gene: -
abundance: -
CDR3nt: TGTGCCAGCAGCCCCGGGGGCGGGAGCACAGATACGCAGTATTTT
CDR3aa: CASSPGGGSTDTQYF

v_gene: TRBV4-2
j_gene: TRBJ2-1
d_gene: TRBD2
abundance: -
CDR3nt: TGTGCCAGCAGCCAAGCACTAGCGGGAGGCCCCTTTACATATGAGCAGTTCTTC
CDR3aa: CASSQALAGGPFTYEQFF

v_gene: TRBV29-1
j_gene: TRBJ1-1
d_gene: TRBD1
abundance: many
CDR3nt: TGCAGCGTAGTCGACAGGGTGTCCACTGAAGCTTTCTTT
CDR3aa: CSVVDRVSTEAFF

v_gene: TRBV5-1
j_gene: TRBJ1-1
d_gene: -
abundance: few
CDR3nt: TGCGCCAGTGTTGGGGCGAGTGAAGCTTTCTTT
CDR3aa: CASVGASEAFF

v_gene: TRBV6-1
j_gene: TRBJ2-1
d_gene: -
abundance: many
CDR3nt: TGTGCCAGCAGTGACTGGACGGGACGCTCTAGCAATGAGCAGTTCTTC
CDR3aa: CASSDWTGRSSNEQFF